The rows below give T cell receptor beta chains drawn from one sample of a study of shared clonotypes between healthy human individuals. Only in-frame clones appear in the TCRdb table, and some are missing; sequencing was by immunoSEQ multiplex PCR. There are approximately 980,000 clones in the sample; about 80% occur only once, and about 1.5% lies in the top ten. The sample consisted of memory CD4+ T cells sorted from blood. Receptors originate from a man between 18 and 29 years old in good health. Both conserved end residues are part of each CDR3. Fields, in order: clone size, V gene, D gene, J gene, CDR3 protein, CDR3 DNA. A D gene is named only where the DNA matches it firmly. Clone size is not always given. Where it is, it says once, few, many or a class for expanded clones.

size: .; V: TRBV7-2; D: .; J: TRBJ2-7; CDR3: CASSPRADYSYEQYF; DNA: TGTGCCAGCAGCCCACGGGCGGACTACTCCTACGAGCAGTACTTC
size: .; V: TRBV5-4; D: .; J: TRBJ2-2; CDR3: CASSSARTMNTGELFF; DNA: TGTGCCAGCAGCTCAGCCCGGACTATGAACACCGGGGAGCTGTTTTTT
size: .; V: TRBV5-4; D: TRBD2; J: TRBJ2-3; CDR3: CASSFPGLAGRSSTDTQYF; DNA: TGTGCCAGCAGCTTCCCGGGACTAGCGGGAAGATCTAGCACAGATACGCAGTATTTT
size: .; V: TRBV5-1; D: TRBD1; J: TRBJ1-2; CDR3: CASSFGQEPPPYTF; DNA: TGCGCCAGCAGCTTCGGACAGGAACCGCCACCATACACCTTC
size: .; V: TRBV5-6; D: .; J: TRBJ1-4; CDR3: CASSLAGLGEKLFF; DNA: TGTGCCAGCAGCTTGGCTGGGCTAGGGGAAAAACTGTTTTTT
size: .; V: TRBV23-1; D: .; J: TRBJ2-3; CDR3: CASSRRLGTYTQYF; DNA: TGCGCCAGCAGTCGGCGCCTAGGAACTTATACGCAGTATTTT
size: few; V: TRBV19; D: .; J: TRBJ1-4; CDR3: CASSRAATNEKLFF; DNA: TGTGCCAGTAGTCGCGCAGCAACTAATGAAAAACTGTTTTTT
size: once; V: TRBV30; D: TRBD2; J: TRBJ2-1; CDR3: CAWGGLAAYNEQFF; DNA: TGTGCCTGGGGGGGACTAGCGGCATACAATGAGCAGTTCTTC
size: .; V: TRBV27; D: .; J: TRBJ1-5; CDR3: CASSFSQGKQPQHF; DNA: TGTGCCAGCAGTTTTTCACAGGGAAAGCAGCCCCAGCATTTT
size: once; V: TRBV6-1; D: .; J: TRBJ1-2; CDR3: CASKGKILYGYTF; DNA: TGTGCCAGCAAGGGAAAGATCCTCTATGGCTACACCTTC
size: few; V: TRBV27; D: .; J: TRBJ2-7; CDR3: CASSSVLRGYEQYF; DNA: TGTGCCAGCAGTTCAGTCCTCAGGGGCTACGAGCAGTACTTC
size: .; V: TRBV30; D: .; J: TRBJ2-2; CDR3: CAATNTRELFF; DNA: TGTGCTGCGACTAATACCCGGGAGCTGTTTTTT
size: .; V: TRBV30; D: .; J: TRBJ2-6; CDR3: CAWNTGSLGSGANVLTF; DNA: TGTGCCTGGAATACCGGGTCCCTGGGCTCTGGGGCCAACGTCCTGACTTTC
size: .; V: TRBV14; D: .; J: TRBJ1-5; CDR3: CASSQALNQPQHF; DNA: TGTGCCAGCAGCCAAGCCTTAAATCAGCCCCAGCATTTT
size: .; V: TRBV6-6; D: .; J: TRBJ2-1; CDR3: CASSIGYNEQFF; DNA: TGTGCCAGCAGTATAGGATACAATGAGCAGTTCTTC
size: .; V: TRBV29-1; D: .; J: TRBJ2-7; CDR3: CSVVSDSGYEQYF; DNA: TGCAGCGTTGTTTCGGACTCCGGCTACGAGCAGTACTTC
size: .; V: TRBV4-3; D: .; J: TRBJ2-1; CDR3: CASSRWTTDNEQFF; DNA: TGCGCCAGCAGCCGCTGGACTACCGACAATGAGCAGTTCTTC
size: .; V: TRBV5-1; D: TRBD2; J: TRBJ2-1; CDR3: CASRGAGEYNEQFF; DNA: TGCGCCAGCCGCGGGGCGGGGGAGTACAATGAGCAGTTCTTC
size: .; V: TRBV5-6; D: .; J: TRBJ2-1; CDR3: CASSGSPADNEQFF; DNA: TGTGCCAGCAGCGGCAGCCCAGCTGACAATGAGCAGTTCTTC
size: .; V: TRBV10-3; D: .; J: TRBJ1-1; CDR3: CAISELSGVTEAFF; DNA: TGTGCCATCAGTGAGTTGTCAGGGGTCACTGAAGCTTTCTTT
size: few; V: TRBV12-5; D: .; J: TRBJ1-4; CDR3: CASGFSGANNEKLFF; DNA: TGTGCTAGTGGTTTTTCAGGGGCCAATAATGAAAAACTGTTTTTT
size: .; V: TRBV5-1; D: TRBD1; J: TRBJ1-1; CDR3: CASSPLGTGQGGTEAFF; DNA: TGCGCCAGCAGCCCACTTGGGACCGGACAGGGAGGCACTGAAGCTTTCTTT